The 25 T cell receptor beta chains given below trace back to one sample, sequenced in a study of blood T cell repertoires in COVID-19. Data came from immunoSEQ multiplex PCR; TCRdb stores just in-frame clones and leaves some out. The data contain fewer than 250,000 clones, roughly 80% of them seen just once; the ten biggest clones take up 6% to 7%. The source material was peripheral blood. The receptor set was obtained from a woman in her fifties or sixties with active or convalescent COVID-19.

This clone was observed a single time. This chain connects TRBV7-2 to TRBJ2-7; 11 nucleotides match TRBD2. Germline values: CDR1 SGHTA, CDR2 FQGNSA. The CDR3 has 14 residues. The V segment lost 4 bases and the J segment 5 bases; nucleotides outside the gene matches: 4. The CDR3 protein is CASSSTSGRHEQYF. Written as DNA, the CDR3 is TGTGCCAGCAGCTCCACTAGCGGGAGACACGAGCAGTACTTC.

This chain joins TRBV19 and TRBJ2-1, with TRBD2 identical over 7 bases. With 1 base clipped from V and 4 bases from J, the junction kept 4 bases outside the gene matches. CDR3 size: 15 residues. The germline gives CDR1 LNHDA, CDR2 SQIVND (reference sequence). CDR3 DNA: TGTGCCAGTAGTATAGGGCGGGGGATTTACAATGAGCAGTTCTTC. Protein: CASSIGRGIYNEQFF.

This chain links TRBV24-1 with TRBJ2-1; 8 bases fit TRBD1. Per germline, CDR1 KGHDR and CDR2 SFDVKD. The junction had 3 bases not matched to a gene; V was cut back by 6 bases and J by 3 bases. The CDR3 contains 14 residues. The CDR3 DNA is TGTGCCACCAGTCTGGGACAGGACTACAATGAGCAGTTCTTC. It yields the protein CATSLGQDYNEQFF.

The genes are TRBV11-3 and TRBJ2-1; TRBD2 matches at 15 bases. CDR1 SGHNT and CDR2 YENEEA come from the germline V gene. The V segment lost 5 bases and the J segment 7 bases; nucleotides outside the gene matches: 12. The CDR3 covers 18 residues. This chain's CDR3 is CASSPRRTSGGAGNEQFF. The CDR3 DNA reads TGTGCCAGCAGCCCCCGCCGGACTAGCGGGGGGGCTGGGAATGAGCAGTTCTTC.

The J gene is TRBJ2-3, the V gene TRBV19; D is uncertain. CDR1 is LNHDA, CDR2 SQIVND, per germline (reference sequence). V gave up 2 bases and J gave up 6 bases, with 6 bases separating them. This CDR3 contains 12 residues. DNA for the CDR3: TGTGCCAGTAGTATAACGGGTGATACGCAGTATTTT. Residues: CASSITGDTQYF.

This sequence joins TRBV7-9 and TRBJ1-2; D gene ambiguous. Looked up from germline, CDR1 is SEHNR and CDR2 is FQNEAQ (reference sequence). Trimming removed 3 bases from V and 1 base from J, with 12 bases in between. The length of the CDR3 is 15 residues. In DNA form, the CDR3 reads TGTGCCAGCAGCTTGATATACCAGGTTAACTATGGCTACACCTTC. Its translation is CASSLIYQVNYGYTF.

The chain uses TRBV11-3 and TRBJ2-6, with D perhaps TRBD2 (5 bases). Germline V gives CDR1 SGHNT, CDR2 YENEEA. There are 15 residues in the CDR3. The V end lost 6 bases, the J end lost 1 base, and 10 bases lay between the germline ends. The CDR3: CASSYTGSGANVLTF. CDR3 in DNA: TGTGCCAGCAGTTATACGGGGTCTGGGGCCAACGTCCTGACTTTC.

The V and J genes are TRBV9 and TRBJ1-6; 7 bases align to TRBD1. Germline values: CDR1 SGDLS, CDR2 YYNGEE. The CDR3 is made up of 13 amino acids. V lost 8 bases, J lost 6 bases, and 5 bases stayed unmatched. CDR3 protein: CASTRDSNSPLHF. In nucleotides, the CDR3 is TGTGCCAGTACCCGGGACAGTAATTCACCCCTCCACTTT.

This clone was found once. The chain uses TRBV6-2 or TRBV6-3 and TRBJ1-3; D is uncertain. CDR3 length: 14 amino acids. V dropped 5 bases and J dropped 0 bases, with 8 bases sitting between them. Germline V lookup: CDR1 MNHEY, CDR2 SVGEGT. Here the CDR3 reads CASSILYSGNTIYF. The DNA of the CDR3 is TGTGCCAGCAGTATACTCTACTCTGGAAACACCATATATTTT.

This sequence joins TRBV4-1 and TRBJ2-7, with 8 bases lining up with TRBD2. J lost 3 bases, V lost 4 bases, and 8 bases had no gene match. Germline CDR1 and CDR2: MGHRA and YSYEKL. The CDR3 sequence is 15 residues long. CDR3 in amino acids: CASSRPGLGNYEQYF. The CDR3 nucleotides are TGCGCCAGCAGCCGCCCGGGACTAGGTAACTACGAGCAGTACTTC.

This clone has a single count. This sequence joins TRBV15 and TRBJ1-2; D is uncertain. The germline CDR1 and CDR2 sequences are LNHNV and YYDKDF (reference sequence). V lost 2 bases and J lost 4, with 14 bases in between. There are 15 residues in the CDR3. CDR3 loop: CATSRFRAEGYGYTF. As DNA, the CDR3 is TGTGCCACCAGCAGATTTAGGGCCGAGGGCTATGGCTACACCTTC.

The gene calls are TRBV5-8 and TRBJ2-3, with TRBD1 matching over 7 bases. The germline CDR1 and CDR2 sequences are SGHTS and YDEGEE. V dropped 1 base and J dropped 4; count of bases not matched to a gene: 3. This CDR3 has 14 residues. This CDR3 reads CASSLHRGADTQYF. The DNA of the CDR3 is TGTGCCAGCAGCTTGCACAGGGGAGCAGATACGCAGTATTTT.

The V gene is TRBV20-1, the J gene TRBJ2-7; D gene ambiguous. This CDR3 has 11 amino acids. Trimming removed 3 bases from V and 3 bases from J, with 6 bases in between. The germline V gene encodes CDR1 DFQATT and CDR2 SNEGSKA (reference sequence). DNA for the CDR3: TGCAGTGCTAGGCCAGACTACGAGCAGTACGTC. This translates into CSARPDYEQYV.

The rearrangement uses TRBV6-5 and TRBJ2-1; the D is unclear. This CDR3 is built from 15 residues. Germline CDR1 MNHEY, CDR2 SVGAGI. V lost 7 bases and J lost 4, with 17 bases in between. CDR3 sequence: CASTPHAADYNEQFF. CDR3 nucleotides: TGTGCCAGCACCCCACACGCGGCCGATTACAATGAGCAGTTCTTC.

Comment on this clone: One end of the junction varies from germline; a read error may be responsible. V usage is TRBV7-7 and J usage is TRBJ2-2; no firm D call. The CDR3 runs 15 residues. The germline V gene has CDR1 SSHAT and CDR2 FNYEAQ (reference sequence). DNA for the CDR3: TGTGCTAGCAGCCTAAGCCCCGAATTAACCGGGGAGCTGTTTTTT. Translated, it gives CASSLSPELTGELFF.

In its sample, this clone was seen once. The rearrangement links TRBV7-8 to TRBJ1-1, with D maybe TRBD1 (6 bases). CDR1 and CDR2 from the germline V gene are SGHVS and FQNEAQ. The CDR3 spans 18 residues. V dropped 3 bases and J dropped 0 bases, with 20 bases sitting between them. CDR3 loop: CASSFAARGSFMNTEAFF. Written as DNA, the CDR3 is TGTGCCAGCAGCTTTGCGGCCAGGGGATCTTTCATGAACACTGAAGCTTTCTTT.

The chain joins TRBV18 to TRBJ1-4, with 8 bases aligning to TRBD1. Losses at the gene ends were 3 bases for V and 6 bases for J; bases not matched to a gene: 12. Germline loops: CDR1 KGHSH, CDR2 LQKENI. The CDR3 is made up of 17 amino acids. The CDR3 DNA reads TGTGCCAGCTCACCGAATGCCGTCGCAGGGGGCCATGAAAAACTGTTTTTT. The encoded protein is CASSPNAVAGGHEKLFF.

CDR3 in DNA: TGTGCCAGTAGTATACAGCGGGGGGGGTACAATGAGCAGTTCTTC. Protein sequence: CASSIQRGGYNEQFF. The V gene is TRBV19, the J gene TRBJ2-1; 10 bases map to TRBD2. The CDR3 loop spans 15 amino acids. Losses at the gene ends were 2 bases for V and 4 bases for J; bases not matched to a gene: 2. Germline V gene data show CDR1 as LNHDA and CDR2 as SQIVND (reference sequence).

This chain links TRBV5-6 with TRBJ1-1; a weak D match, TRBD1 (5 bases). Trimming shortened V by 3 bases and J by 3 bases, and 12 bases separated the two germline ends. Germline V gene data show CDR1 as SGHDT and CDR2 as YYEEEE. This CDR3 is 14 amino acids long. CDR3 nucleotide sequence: TGTGCCAGCAGCTACCCCCAGGGCTACACTGAAGCTTTCTTT. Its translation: CASSYPQGYTEAFF.

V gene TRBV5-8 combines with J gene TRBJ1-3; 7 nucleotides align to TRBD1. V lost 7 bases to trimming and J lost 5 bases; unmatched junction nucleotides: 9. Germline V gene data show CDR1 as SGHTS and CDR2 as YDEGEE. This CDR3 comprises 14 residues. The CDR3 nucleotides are TGTGCCAGCCCCCAGGCAGGGGGAAGAAACACCATATATTTT. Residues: CASPQAGGRNTIYF.

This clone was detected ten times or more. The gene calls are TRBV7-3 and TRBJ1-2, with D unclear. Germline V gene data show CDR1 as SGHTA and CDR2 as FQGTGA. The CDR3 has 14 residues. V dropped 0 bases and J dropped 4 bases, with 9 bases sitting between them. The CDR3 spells CASSLTSGGYGYTF. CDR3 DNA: TGTGCCAGCAGCTTAACGTCGGGAGGCTATGGCTACACCTTC.

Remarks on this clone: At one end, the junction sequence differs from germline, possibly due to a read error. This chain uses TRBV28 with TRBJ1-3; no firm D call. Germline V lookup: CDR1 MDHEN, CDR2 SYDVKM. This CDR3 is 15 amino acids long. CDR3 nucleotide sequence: TGTGCCAGCACTTTACGGGTCCGCTCTGGAAACACCATATATTTT. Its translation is CASTLRVRSGNTIYF.

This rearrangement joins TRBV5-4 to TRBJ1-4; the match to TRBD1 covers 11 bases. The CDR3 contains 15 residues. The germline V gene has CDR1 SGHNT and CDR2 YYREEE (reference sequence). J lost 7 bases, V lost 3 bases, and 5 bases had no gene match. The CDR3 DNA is TGTGCCAGCAGCTCCGGGACAGGGGGAAGTGAAAAACTGTTTTTT. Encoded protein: CASSSGTGGSEKLFF.

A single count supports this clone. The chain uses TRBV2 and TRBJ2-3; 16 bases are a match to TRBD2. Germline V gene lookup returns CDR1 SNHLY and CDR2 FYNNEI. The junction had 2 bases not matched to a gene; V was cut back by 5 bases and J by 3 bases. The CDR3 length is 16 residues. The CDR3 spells CASSTGLAGGTDTQYF. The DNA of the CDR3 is TGTGCCAGCAGTACGGGACTAGCGGGGGGGACAGATACGCAGTATTTT.

The CDR3: CASSSDRTYGYTF. The CDR3 DNA sequence: TGTGCCAGCAGCTCGGACAGGACCTATGGCTACACCTTC. The chain joins TRBV5-8 to TRBJ1-2; 7 bases match TRBD1. The ends lost 3 bases at V and 4 bases at J; junction bases unmatched: 3. The germline gives CDR1 SGHTS, CDR2 YDEGEE. The length of the CDR3 is 13 residues.